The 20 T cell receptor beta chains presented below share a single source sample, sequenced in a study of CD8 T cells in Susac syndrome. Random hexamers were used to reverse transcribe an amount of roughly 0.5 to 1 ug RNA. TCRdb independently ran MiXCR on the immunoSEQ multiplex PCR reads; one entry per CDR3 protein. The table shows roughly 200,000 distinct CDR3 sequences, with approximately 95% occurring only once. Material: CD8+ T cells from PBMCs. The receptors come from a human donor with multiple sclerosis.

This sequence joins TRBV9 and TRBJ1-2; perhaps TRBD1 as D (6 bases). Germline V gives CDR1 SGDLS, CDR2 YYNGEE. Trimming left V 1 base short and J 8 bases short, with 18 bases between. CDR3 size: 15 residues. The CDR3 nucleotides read TGTGCCAGCAGCGTACGGGACACCCCCCTGGGAGGCTACACCTTC. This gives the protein CASSVRDTPLGGYTF.

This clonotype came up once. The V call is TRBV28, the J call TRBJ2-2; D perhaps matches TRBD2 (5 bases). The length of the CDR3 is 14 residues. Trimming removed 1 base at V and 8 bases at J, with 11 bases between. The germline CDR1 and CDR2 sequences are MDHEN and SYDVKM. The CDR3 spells CASSLSRAGGELFF. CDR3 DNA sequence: TGTGCCAGCAGTTTATCGCGGGCCGGGGGGGAGCTGTTTTTT.

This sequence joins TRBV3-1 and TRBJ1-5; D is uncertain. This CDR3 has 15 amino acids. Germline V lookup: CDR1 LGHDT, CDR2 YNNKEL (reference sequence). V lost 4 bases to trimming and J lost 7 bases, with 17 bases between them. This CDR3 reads CASSPYFGSGQPQHF. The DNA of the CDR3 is TGTGCCAGCAGCCCGTACTTTGGGTCCGGGCAGCCCCAGCATTTT.

CDR3 protein: CASSAGLDHYNEQFF. DNA of the CDR3: TGTGCCAGTAGTGCGGGACTAGACCATTACAATGAGCAGTTCTTC. The rearrangement links TRBV19 to TRBJ2-1; 8 nucleotides agree with TRBD2. Per germline, CDR1 LNHDA and CDR2 SQIVND (reference sequence). The CDR3 is 15 amino acids. The ends lost 5 bases at V and 4 bases at J; junction bases unmatched: 7.

CDR3 amino acids: CASSFGGLALLNEQFF. As DNA, the CDR3 is TGTGCCAGCAGTTTTGGTGGACTAGCGCTTTTAAATGAGCAGTTCTTC. The chain employs TRBV12-3 or TRBV12-4 and TRBJ2-1, with TRBD2 matching over 9 bases. The CDR3 extends over 16 amino acids. V lost 3 bases to trimming and J lost 7 bases; unmatched junction nucleotides: 10.

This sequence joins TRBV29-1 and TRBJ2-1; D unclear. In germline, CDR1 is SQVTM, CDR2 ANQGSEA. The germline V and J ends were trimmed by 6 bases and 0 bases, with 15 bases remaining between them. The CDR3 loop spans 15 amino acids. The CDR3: CSVPTLTSSYNEQFF. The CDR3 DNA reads TGCAGCGTCCCGACCCTAACCAGCTCCTACAATGAGCAGTTCTTC.

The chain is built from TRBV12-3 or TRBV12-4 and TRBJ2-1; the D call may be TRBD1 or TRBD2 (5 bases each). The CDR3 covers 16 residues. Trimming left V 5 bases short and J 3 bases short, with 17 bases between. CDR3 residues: CASSGRDPLGYNEQFF. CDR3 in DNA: TGTGCCAGCAGTGGCCGGGACCCCTTGGGCTACAATGAGCAGTTCTTC.

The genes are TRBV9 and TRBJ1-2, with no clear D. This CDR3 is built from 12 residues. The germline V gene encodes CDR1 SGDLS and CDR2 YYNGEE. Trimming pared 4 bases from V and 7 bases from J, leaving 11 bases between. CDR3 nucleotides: TGTGCCAGCAGCACCCGAACGGGTGGCTACACCTTC. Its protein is CASSTRTGGYTF.

The CDR3 region has the DNA TGTGCCAGCAGTTTATACAGCCAAGAGACCCAGTACTTC. Translating it yields CASSLYSQETQYF. This rearrangement joins TRBV28 to TRBJ2-5; D remains unclear. Deletions cut 1 base from V and 1 base from J, with 4 bases between. The CDR3 loop spans 13 amino acids. Germline CDR1 MDHEN, CDR2 SYDVKM.

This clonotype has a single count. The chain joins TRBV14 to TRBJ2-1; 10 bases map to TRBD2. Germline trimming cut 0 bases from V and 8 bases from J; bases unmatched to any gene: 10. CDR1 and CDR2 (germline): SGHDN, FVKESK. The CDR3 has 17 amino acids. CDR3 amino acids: CASSQDRYGLAGDEQFF. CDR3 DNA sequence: TGTGCCAGCAGCCAAGACCGGTACGGCCTAGCGGGAGATGAGCAGTTCTTC.

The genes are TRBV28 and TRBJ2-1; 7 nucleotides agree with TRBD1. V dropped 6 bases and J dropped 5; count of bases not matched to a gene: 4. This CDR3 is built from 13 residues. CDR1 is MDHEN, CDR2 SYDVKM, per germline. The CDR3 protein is CASRHTGDNEQFF. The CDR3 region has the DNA TGTGCCAGCAGGCATACAGGGGACAATGAGCAGTTCTTC.

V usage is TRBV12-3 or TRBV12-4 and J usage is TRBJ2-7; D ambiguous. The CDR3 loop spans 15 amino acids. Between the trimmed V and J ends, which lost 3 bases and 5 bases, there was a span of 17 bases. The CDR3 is CASSFRMSPYDEQYF. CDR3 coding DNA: TGTGCCAGCAGTTTTCGAATGTCCCCTTACGACGAGCAGTACTTC.

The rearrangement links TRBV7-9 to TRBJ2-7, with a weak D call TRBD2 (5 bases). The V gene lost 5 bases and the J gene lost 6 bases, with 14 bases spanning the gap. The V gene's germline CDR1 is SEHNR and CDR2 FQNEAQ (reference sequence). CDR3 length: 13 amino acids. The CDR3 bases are TGTGCCAGCAGCCGGACCCCCCGGGGCGAGCAGTACTTC. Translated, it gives CASSRTPRGEQYF.

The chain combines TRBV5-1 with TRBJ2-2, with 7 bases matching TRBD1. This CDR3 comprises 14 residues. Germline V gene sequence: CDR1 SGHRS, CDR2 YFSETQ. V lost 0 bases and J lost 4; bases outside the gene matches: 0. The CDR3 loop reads CASSLGQGTGELFF. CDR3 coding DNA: TGCGCCAGCAGCTTGGGACAGGGCACCGGGGAGCTGTTTTTT. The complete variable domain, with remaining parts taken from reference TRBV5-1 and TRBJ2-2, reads KAGVTQTPRYLIKTRGQQVTLSCSPISGHRSVSWYQQTPGQGLQFLFEYFSETQRNKGNFPGRFSGRQFSNSRSEMNVSTLELGDSALYLCASSLGQGTGELFFGEGSRLTVL.

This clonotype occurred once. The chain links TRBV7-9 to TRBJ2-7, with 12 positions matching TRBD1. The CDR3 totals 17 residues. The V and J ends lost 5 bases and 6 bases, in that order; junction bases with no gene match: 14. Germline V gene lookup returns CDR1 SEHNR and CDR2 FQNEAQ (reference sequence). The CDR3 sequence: CASSNRDRGLTRGEQYF. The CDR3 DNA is TGTGCCAGCAGCAACCGGGACAGGGGGCTTACCCGGGGCGAGCAGTACTTC.

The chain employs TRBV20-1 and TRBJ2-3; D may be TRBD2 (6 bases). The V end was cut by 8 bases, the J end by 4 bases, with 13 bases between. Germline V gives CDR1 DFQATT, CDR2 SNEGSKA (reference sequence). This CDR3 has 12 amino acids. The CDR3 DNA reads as TGCAGTCCGGGGAGGCCGGCAGATACGCAGTATTTT. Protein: CSPGRPADTQYF.

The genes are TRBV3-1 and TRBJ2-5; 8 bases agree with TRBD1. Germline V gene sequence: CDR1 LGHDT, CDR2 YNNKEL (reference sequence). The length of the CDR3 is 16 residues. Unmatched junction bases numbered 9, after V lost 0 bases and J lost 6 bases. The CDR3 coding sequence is TGTGCCAGCAGCCAAGAAGAAGAGACAGGGGTGCAGACCCAGTACTTC. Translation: CASSQEEETGVQTQYF.

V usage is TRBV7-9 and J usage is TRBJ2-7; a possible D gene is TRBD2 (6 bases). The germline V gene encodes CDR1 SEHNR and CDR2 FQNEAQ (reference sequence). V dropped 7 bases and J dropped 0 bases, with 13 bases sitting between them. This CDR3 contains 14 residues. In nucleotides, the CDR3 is TGTGCCAGCACTTCGGCCGGGGGCTCCTACGAGCAGTACTTC. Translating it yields CASTSAGGSYEQYF. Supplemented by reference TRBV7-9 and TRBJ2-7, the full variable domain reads DTGVSQNPRHKITKRGQNVTFRCDPISEHNRLYWYRQTLGQGPEFLTYFQNEAQLEKSRLLSDRFSAERPKGSFSTLEIQRTEQGDSAMYLCASTSAGGSYEQYFGPGTRLTVT.

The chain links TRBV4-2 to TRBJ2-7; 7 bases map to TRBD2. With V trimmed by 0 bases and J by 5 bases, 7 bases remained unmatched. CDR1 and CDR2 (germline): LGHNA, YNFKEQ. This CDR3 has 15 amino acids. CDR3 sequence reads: CASSQDWRESDEQYF. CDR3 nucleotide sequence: TGTGCCAGCAGCCAAGATTGGCGGGAGTCGGACGAGCAGTACTTC.

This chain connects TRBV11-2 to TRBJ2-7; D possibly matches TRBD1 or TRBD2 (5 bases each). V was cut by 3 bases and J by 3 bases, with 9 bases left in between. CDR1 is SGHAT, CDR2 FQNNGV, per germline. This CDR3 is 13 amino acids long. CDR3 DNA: TGTGCCAGCAGCTTCGGGGCCCGCTACGAGCAGTACTTC. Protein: CASSFGARYEQYF.